Below, 27 T cell receptor beta chains from the same sample are listed, as sequenced in a study of breast tumors, draining lymph nodes, adjacent tissues. Axillary draining lymph nodes of breast cancer patients supplied the node samples. TCRdb reanalysed the multiplex PCR reads using MiXCR and keeps one entry per CDR3 protein. Of roughly 120,000 distinct CDR3 sequences listed, around 20% were seen once; the top ten hold roughly 3.6%. Material: axillary lymph node tissue. These receptors were collected from a female donor with breast cancer. Some clones in this sample may be carry-over from other donors' samples.

A remark on this clonotype: This could be a read error, since a much larger clone is one nucleotide away. This chain uses TRBV19 with TRBJ2-1, with D possibly being TRBD1 or TRBD2 (5 bases each). The CDR3 contains 14 residues. With 5 bases removed from V and 7 bases from J, the gap between germline ends came to 15 bases. CDR1 and CDR2 (germline): LNHDA, SQIVND (reference sequence). CDR3 in amino acids: CASSVGWDDNEQFF. CDR3 coding DNA: TGTGCCAGTAGTGTGGGGTGGGACGATAATGAGCAGTTCTTC.

Comments on this clonotype: A much larger clone lies one base from this, so it may be a read error. J is TRBJ2-1 and V is TRBV9; D uncertain. This CDR3 has 13 residues. V lost 1 base and J lost 6, with 8 bases in between. Germline CDR1 and CDR2: SGDLS and YYNGEE. Here the CDR3 reads CASSVRTTNEQFF. The CDR3 DNA follows: TGTGCCAGCAGCGTACGTACAACCAATGAGCAGTTCTTC.

Ten or more counts support this clonotype. The chain carries TRBV5-1 and TRBJ1-2; 8 bases align to TRBD1. V was pared by 5 bases and J by 3 bases, with 6 bases of the junction left unmatched. Germline V gene sequence: CDR1 SGHRS, CDR2 YFSETQ. CDR3 size: 14 residues. In nucleotides, the CDR3 is TGCGCCAGCAGTTCGACAGGGGATGACTATGGCTACACCTTC. The encoded protein is CASSSTGDDYGYTF.

Points on this clonotype: This may arise from a read error, as a much more abundant clone is one base away. V usage is TRBV19 and J usage is TRBJ1-3, with 8 positions matching TRBD1. This CDR3 has 13 residues. Trimming took 11 bases from V and 3 from J; bases not matched to a gene: 6. In germline, CDR1 is LNHDA, CDR2 SQIVND (reference sequence). CDR3 in amino acids: CACRTGYGNTIYF. Written as DNA, the CDR3 is TGTGCCTGCAGGACAGGGTATGGAAACACCATATATTTT.

On this clonotype itself: This clone may be a read error of a much larger clone one base away. The chain's CDR3 is CASSLGPADTVYF. In DNA, the CDR3 is TGTGCCAGCAGTTTAGGCCCCGCGGACACCGTATATTTT. The gene calls are TRBV12-3 or TRBV12-4 and TRBJ1-3; D perhaps matches TRBD1 (5 bases). The CDR3 spans 13 residues.

On this clonotype: A read error is possible here, since a much larger clone lies one base away. V is TRBV4-1 and J is TRBJ2-5, with D possibly matching TRBD2 (6 bases). V shed 2 bases and J shed 3 bases, with 13 bases lying between them. CDR3 length: 15 residues. Germline lookup yields CDR1 MGHRA and CDR2 YSYEKL. DNA of the CDR3: TGCGCCAGCAGCCAAATGGGCAGGGAGGAAGAGACCCAGTACTTC. As protein: CASSQMGREEETQYF.

The sample holds many counts of this clonotype. The V and J genes are TRBV20-1 and TRBJ2-1; weak D call: TRBD2 (6 bases). The ends were cut back, 3 bases at V and 3 bases at J, with 15 bases in the middle. CDR3 size: 15 residues. Per germline, CDR1 DFQATT and CDR2 SNEGSKA (reference sequence). Written as DNA, the CDR3 is TGCAGTGCTAGGGCTAACGGGAGATTCTACAATGAGCAGTTCTTC. Translating gives CSARANGRFYNEQFF.

This clonotype was picked up many times. This sequence joins TRBV7-9 and TRBJ1-6; 7 bases match TRBD1. Trimming took 7 bases from V and 8 from J; bases not matched to a gene: 8. CDR3 size: 14 residues. CDR1 and CDR2 from the germline V gene are SEHNR and FQNEAQ (reference sequence). As DNA, the CDR3 is TGTGCCAGCACCCTGGGACAGATCGATTCACCCCTCCACTTT. Residues: CASTLGQIDSPLHF.

This clonotype was seen ten or more times. The chain has TRBV20-1 and TRBJ2-3; 15 bases are a match to TRBD2. J gave up 5 bases and V 5 bases, and 17 bases lay outside the gene matches. Germline lookup yields CDR1 DFQATT and CDR2 SNEGSKA (reference sequence). The CDR3 length is 19 residues. The CDR3, as DNA: TGCAGTGCTTCTCCCGGTGGGACTAGCGGGAGGCTTTGGGGAGATACGCAGTATTTT. Its protein is CSASPGGTSGRLWGDTQYF.

This clonotype appeared many times. This chain joins TRBV20-1 and TRBJ1-5, with TRBD1 identical over 9 bases. Germline CDR1 reads DFQATT; CDR2 reads SNEGSKA (reference sequence). The J segment lost 7 bases and the V segment lost 0 bases, leaving 10 bases of the junction unmatched. The CDR3 loop spans 16 amino acids. CDR3 amino acids: CSARDRGQGKGQPQHF. The DNA of the CDR3 is TGCAGTGCTAGAGATCGCGGACAGGGGAAGGGACAGCCCCAGCATTTT.

Remarks on this clonotype: This may come from a read error, since a much larger clone is one base off. This sequence joins TRBV20-1 and TRBJ1-2, with D hard to call. This CDR3 is built from 15 residues. Germline values: CDR1 DFQATT, CDR2 SNEGSKA (reference sequence). V lost 1 base and J lost 7, with 19 bases in between. CDR3 loop: CSARGFGREASGYTF. The CDR3 bases are TGCAGTGCTAGAGGTTTCGGTCGGGAGGCATCTGGCTACACCTTC.

This clonotype was detected a few times. The chain couples TRBV30 to TRBJ2-3; no definite D call. CDR3 length: 11 residues. Germline assignment: CDR1 GTSNPN and CDR2 SVGIG (reference sequence). The ends were cut back, 3 bases at V and 4 bases at J, with 5 bases in the middle. CDR3 in amino acids: CAWSLADTQYF. DNA of the CDR3: TGTGCCTGGAGCCTCGCAGATACGCAGTATTTT. Supplemented by reference TRBV30 and TRBJ2-3, the full variable domain reads SQTIHQWPATLVQPVGSPLSLECTVEGTSNPNLYWYRQAAGRGLQLLFYSVGIGQISSEVPQNLSASRPQDRQFILSSKKLLLSDSGFYLCAWSLADTQYFGPGTRLTVL.

Ten or more counts support this clonotype. CDR3 in DNA: TGTGCCAGCAGCCCGGGACTAATACAACAAGAGACCCAGTACTTC. Residues: CASSPGLIQQETQYF. The genes are TRBV7-2 and TRBJ2-5; 7 bases match TRBD2. Germline assignment: CDR1 SGHTA and CDR2 FQGNSA. The J segment lost 2 bases and the V segment lost 5 bases, leaving 8 bases of the junction unmatched. The CDR3 sequence is 15 residues long.

There are many counts of this clonotype. The V gene is TRBV6-5, the J gene TRBJ2-1, with 7 bases lining up with TRBD1. This CDR3 contains 14 residues. Germline CDR1 and CDR2: MNHEY and SVGAGI. V lost 6 bases and J lost 5; bases outside the gene matches: 7. DNA of the CDR3: TGTGCCAGCAGACCGTTGGACAGGAACAATGAGCAGTTCTTC. Translating it yields CASRPLDRNNEQFF.

Ten or more counts support this clonotype. The CDR3 is CASSVREGEGTQYF. In nucleotides, the CDR3 is TGTGCCAGCAGTGTGAGGGAGGGAGAGGGGACCCAGTACTTC. The chain couples TRBV2 to TRBJ2-5; 7 nucleotides align to TRBD2. The V and J ends lost 4 bases and 7 bases, in that order; junction bases with no gene match: 9. The CDR3 covers 14 residues. Germline V gene sequence: CDR1 SNHLY, CDR2 FYNNEI.

This clonotype occurred a few times. The J gene is TRBJ2-1, the V gene TRBV27, with 9 positions matching TRBD2. Trimming removed 4 bases from V and 9 bases from J; junction bases left unmatched: 10. The CDR3 consists of 15 residues. Germline CDR1 reads MNHEY; CDR2 reads SMNVEV (reference sequence). The CDR3 protein is CASSSGVAGDREQFF. The CDR3 nucleotides are TGTGCCAGCAGTTCCGGGGTAGCGGGAGATCGTGAGCAGTTCTTC.

This clonotype was detected ten times or more. J is TRBJ2-5 and V is TRBV12-3 or TRBV12-4, with D tentatively TRBD1 (7 bases). The CDR3 loop spans 16 amino acids. Trimming took off 5 bases at V and 4 bases at J, with 20 bases between the two ends. The CDR3 sequence: CASSPMTGRGLETQYF. As DNA, the CDR3 is TGTGCCAGCAGTCCAATGACAGGGCGGGGTTTAGAGACCCAGTACTTC.

Regarding this clonotype: This may come from a read error, since a much larger clone is one base off. The chain is built from TRBV6-1 and TRBJ2-5; no clear D. Trimming pared 8 bases from V and 2 bases from J, leaving 12 bases between. The CDR3 runs to 13 residues. Germline CDR1 is MNHNS and CDR2 is SASEGT. The CDR3 nucleotides read TGTGCCAGCGCGGAAATTATTCAAGAGACCCAGTACTTC. This encodes CASAEIIQETQYF.

For this clonotype: A much larger clone sits a single nucleotide away, making a read error possible. This rearrangement joins TRBV15 to TRBJ1-5, with unresolved D. The CDR3 spans 13 residues. CDR1 is LNHNV and CDR2 is YYDKDF in the germline V gene (reference sequence). CDR3 residues: CATTTDSSQPQHF. DNA of the CDR3: TGTGCCACCACAACCGATAGCAGTCAGCCCCAGCATTTT. The entire variable domain, with the rest obtained from reference TRBV15 and TRBJ1-5, is as follows: DAMVIQNPRYQVTQFGKPVTLSCSQTLNHNVMYWYQQKSSQAPKLLFHYYDKDFNNEADTPDNFQSRRPNTSFCFLDIRSPGLGDTAMYLCATTTDSSQPQHFGDGTRLSIL.

A remark on this clonotype: A much larger clone differs from this one at a single base, so this may be a read error. The CDR3: CASSGSGDERFF. The CDR3 nucleotides are TGTGCCAGCAGTGGGTCAGGGGATGAGCGGTTCTTC. V gene TRBV28 combines with J gene TRBJ2-1; possibly TRBD1 for D (6 bases). CDR3 length: 12 amino acids. CDR1 MDHEN and CDR2 SYDVKM come from the germline V gene.

This clonotype was detected only a few times. The V and J genes are TRBV5-4 and TRBJ2-5, with TRBD2 identical over 11 bases. Germline trimming cut 3 bases from V and 2 bases from J; bases unmatched to any gene: 6. Germline V gene sequence: CDR1 SGHNT, CDR2 YYREEE (reference sequence). The CDR3 has 16 residues. The CDR3 sequence is CASSSQRTSGQETQYF. The DNA of the CDR3 is TGTGCCAGCAGCTCACAGCGGACTAGCGGGCAAGAGACCCAGTACTTC.

This clonotype was detected ten times or more. This chain links TRBV15 with TRBJ1-3; D is ambiguous. Trimming removed 3 bases at V and 0 bases at J, with 9 bases between. The CDR3 sequence is 15 residues long. The germline V gene has CDR1 LNHNV and CDR2 YYDKDF (reference sequence). The CDR3: CATSSIGDSGNTIYF. In DNA form, the CDR3 reads TGTGCCACCAGCAGTATTGGGGACTCTGGAAACACCATATATTTT.

This clonotype was picked up many times. The V gene is TRBV24-1, the J gene TRBJ2-3; 11 bases fit TRBD2. Per germline, CDR1 KGHDR and CDR2 SFDVKD. J gave up 6 bases and V 5 bases, and 9 bases lay outside the gene matches. The CDR3 consists of 16 residues. The CDR3 nucleotides read TGTGCCACCAGTGGCAGGGGGACTAGCGGTTTGGATACGCAGTATTTT. Translation: CATSGRGTSGLDTQYF.

This clonotype has a handful of counts. V gene TRBV28 combines with J gene TRBJ2-5; 8 bases map to TRBD1. CDR3 length equals 14 residues. With V trimmed by 6 bases and J by 4 bases, 7 bases remained unmatched. The germline gives CDR1 MDHEN, CDR2 SYDVKM. CDR3 protein: CASRVPGGGETQYF. CDR3 coding DNA: TGTGCCAGCAGAGTCCCAGGGGGCGGAGAGACCCAGTACTTC.

This clonotype was detected once. Possible read error: a much larger clone is one base away. This chain uses TRBV20-1 with TRBJ1-2, with TRBD1 as a possible D gene (6 bases). This CDR3 is 16 amino acids long. CDR1 DFQATT and CDR2 SNEGSKA come from the germline V gene (reference sequence). V gave up 1 base and J gave up 1 base, with 16 bases separating them. The CDR3 region has the DNA TGCAGTGCTAGAGGGGGGGGACAACGAATTAACTATGGCTACACCTTC. Protein sequence: CSARGGGQRINYGYTF.

This clonotype came up many times. This rearrangement joins TRBV10-2 to TRBJ2-3; D uncertain. Trimming stripped 7 bases from V and 0 bases from J, with 11 bases between. The germline V gene has CDR1 WSHSY and CDR2 SAAADI. The CDR3 length is 14 residues. In nucleotides, the CDR3 is TGCGCCAGCAAAGACGGTAGAAGCACAGATACGCAGTATTTT. Translation gives CASKDGRSTDTQYF.

The chain carries TRBV28 and TRBJ2-2; D is possibly TRBD1 (5 bases). The CDR3 has 14 residues. V was shortened by 6 bases and J by 4 bases, with 12 bases between the two germline ends. The germline gives CDR1 MDHEN, CDR2 SYDVKM. CDR3 in DNA: TGTGCCAGCAGATGGGGCCAAGCCACCGGGGAGCTGTTTTTT. Its translation is CASRWGQATGELFF. Full variable domain (missing parts from reference TRBV28 and TRBJ2-2): DVKVTQSSRYLVKRTGEKVFLECVQDMDHENMFWYRQDPGLGLRLIYFSYDVKMKEKGDIPEGYSVSREKKERFSLILESASTNQTSMYLCASRWGQATGELFFGEGSRLTVL.